The clone carrying this TCR beta chain has a count of ten or more. This entry is derived from a study of regulatory T cells in long-lasting Graves disease. The CDR3 spans 16 residues. Germline assignment: CDR1 LGHDT and CDR2 YNNKEL (reference sequence). The V end was cut by 0 bases, the J end by 5 bases, with 16 bases between. As for time point: newly diagnosed GD, antithyroid drugs for less than 3 months. Scientists built the TCR library using RNA that was extracted from PBMCs. The patients were drawn from one endocrinology department in Xi'an, China. EDTA tubes held roughly 9.9 milliliters of peripheral blood from each patient. Building of the TCR beta libraries involved iRepertoire HTBI primers and Arm-PCR of CDR3 regions. TCRdb processed the multiplex PCR reads anew with MiXCR; each CDR3 protein has one entry. The sample yields about 420,000 distinct CDR3 sequences, about 17% seen once. The same specimen was also included in a second study, on T cells in Graves' hyperthyroidism and ophthalmopathy.

V and J are TRBV3-1 and TRBJ2-5; D not resolved. The source material was peripheral blood mononuclear cells (PBMCs), sampled at new diagnosis, from a patient treated with antithyroid drugs. The source is a woman under 30 with Graves disease. CDR3 region: CASSQDSAESVETQYF. The CDR3, as DNA: TGTGCCAGCAGCCAAGATAGTGCGGAGTCCGTGGAGACCCAGTACTTC.